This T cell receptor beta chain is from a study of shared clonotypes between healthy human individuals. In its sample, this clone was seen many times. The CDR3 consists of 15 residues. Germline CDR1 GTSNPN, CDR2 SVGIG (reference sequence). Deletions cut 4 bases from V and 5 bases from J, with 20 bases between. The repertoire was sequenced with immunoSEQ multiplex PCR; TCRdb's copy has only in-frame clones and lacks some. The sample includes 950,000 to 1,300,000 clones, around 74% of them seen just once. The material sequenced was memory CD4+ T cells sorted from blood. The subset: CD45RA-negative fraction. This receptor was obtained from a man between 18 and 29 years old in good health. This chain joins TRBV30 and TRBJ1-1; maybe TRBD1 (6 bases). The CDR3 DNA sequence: TGTGCCTGGAATCGTGGCGTGGGGGCTCGGACTGAAGCTTTCTTT. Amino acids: CAWNRGVGARTEAFF.